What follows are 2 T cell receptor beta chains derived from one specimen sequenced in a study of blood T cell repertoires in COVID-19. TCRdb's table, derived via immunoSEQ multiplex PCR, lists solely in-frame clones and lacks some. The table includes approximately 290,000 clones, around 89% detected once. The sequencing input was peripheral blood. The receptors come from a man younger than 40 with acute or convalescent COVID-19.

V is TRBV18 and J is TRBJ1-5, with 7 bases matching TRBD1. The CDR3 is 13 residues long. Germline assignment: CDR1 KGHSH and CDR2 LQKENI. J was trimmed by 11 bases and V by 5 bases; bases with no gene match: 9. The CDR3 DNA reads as TGTGCCAGCTCAGACGTCGGGACAGATACCCAGCATTTT. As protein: CASSDVGTDTQHF. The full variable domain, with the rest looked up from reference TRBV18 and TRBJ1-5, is NAGVMQNPRHLVRRRGQEARLRCSPMKGHSHVYWYRQLPEEGLKFMVYLQKENIIDESGMPKERFSAEFPKEGPSILRIQQVVRGDSAAYFCASSDVGTDTQHFGDGTRLSIL.

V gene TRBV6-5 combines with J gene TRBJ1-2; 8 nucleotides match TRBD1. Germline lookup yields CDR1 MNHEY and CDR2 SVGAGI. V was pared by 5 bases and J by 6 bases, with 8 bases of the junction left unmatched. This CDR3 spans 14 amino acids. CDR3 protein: CASSTGQVVNGYTF. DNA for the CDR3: TGTGCCAGCAGTACGGGACAGGTAGTAAATGGCTACACCTTC.